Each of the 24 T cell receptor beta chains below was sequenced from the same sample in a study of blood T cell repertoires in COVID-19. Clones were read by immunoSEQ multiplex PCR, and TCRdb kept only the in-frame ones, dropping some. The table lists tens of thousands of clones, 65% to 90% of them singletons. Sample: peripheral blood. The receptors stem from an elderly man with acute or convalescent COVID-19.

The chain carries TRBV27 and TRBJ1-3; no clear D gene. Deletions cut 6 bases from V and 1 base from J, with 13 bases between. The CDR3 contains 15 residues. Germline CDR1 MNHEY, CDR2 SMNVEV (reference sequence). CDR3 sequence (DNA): TGTGCCAGCAGGGCAGACTCCGATTCTGGAAACACCATATATTTT. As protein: CASRADSDSGNTIYF.

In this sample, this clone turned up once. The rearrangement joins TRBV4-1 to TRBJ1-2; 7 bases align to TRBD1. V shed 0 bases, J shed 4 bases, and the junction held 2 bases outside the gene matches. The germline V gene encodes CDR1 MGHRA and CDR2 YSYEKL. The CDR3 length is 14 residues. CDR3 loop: CASSQEQGIYGYTF. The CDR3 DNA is TGCGCCAGCAGCCAAGAACAGGGGATCTATGGCTACACCTTC.

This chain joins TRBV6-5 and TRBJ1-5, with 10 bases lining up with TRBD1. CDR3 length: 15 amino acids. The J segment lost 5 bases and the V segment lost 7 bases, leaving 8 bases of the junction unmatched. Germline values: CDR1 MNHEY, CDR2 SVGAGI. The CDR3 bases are TGTGCCAGCATTTCCGGACAGGGGGGAGATCAGCCCCAGCATTTT. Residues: CASISGQGGDQPQHF.

The CDR3 is CASSVSRVHEQYF. Here the CDR3 DNA reads TGTGCCAGCAGTGTGAGCAGGGTGCACGAGCAGTACTTC. This chain connects TRBV2 to TRBJ2-7; tentative D call: TRBD1 (5 bases). The germline V gene encodes CDR1 SNHLY and CDR2 FYNNEI. This CDR3 has 13 amino acids. Trimming stripped 4 bases from V and 5 bases from J, with 12 bases between.

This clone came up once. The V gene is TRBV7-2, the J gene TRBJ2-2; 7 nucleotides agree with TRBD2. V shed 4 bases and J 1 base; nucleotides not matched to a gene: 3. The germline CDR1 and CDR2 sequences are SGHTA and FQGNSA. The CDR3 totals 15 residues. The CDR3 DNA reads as TGTGCCAGCAGCTCCTCTAGCGGGAACACCGGGGAGCTGTTTTTT. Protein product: CASSSSSGNTGELFF.

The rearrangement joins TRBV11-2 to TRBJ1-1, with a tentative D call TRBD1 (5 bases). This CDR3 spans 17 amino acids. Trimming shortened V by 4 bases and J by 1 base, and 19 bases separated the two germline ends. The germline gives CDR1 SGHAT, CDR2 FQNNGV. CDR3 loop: CASSSRAGLGENTEAFF. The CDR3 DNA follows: TGTGCCAGCAGCTCCCGGGCGGGGTTGGGGGAGAACACTGAAGCTTTCTTT.

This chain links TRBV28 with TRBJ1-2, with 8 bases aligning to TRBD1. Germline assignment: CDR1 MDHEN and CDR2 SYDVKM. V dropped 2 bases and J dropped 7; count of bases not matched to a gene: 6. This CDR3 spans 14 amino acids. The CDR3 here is CASSLATDRAGYTF. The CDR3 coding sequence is TGTGCCAGCAGTTTAGCTACGGACAGGGCTGGCTACACCTTC.

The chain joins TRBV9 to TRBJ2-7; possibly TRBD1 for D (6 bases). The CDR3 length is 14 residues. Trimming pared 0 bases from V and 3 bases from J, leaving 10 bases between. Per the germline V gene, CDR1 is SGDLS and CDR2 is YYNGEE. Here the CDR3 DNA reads TGTGCCAGCAGCGTAGCTCCAGGGGACTACGAGCAGTACTTC. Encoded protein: CASSVAPGDYEQYF.

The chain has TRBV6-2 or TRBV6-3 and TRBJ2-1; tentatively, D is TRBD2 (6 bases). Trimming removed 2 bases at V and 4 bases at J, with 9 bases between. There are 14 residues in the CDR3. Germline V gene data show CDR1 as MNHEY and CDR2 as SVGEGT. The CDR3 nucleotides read TGTGCCAGCAGTTACGCGGGGAATTACAATGAGCAGTTCTTC. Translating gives CASSYAGNYNEQFF.

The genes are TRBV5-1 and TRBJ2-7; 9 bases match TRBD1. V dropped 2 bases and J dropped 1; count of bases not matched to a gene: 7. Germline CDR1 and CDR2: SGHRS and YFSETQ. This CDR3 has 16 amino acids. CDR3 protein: CASSFLGTGQSYEQYF. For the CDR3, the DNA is TGCGCCAGCAGCTTTTTAGGGACAGGGCAGTCCTACGAGCAGTACTTC.

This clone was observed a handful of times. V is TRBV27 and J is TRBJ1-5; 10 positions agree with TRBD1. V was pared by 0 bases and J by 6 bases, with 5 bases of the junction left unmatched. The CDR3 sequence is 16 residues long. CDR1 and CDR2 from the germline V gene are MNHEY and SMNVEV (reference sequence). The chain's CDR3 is CASSLSRTGGSQPQHF. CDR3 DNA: TGTGCCAGCAGTTTATCCCGGACAGGGGGTTCTCAGCCCCAGCATTTT.

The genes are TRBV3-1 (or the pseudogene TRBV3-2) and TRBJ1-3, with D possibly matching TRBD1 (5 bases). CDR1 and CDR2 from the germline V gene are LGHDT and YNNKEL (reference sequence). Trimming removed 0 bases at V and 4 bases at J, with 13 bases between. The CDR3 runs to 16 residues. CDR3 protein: CASSQDMAGIGNTIYF. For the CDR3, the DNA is TGTGCCAGCAGCCAAGATATGGCAGGGATCGGAAACACCATATATTTT.

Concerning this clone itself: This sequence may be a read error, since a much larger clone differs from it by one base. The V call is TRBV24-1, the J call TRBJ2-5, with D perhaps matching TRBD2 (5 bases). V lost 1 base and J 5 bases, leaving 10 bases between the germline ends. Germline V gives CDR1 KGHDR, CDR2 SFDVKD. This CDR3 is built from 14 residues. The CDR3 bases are TGTGCCACCAGTGATTTCGACGAGGGTGAGACCCAGTACTTC. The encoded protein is CATSDFDEGETQYF.

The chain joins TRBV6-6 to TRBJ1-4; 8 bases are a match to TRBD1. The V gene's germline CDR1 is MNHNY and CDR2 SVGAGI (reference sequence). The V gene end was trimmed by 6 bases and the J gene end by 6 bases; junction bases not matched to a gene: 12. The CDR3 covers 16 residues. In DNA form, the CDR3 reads TGTGCCAGCAGAGAGCCCCGACAGGGGAGGGATGAAAAACTGTTTTTT. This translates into CASREPRQGRDEKLFF.

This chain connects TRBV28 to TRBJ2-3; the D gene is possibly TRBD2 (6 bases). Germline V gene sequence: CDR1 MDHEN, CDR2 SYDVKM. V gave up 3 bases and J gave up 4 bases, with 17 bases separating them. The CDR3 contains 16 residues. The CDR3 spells CASSFSAAGRADTQYF. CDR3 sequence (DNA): TGTGCCAGCAGTTTCAGCGCGGCGGGACGTGCAGATACGCAGTATTTT.

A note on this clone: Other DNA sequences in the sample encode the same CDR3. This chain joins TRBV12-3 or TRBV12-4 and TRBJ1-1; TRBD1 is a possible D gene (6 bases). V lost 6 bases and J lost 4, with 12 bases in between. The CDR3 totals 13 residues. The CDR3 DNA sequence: TGTGCCAGCAGCCTGCTAGGGGGCACTGAAGCTTTCTTT. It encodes CASSLLGGTEAFF.

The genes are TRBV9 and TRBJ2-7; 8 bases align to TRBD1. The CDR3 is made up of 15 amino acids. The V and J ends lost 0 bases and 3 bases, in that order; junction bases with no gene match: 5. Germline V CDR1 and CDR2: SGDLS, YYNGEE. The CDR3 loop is CASSVATGGNYEQYF. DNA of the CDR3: TGTGCCAGCAGCGTAGCCACAGGGGGGAACTACGAGCAGTACTTC.

The CDR3 nucleotides read TGTGCCAGCAGCTTATGGCCCTACGAGCAGTACTTC. Translation: CASSLWPYEQYF. This sequence joins TRBV7-2 and TRBJ2-7, with D unclear. The germline V and J ends were trimmed by 2 bases and 2 bases, with 4 bases remaining between them. CDR1 and CDR2 from the germline V gene are SGHTA and FQGNSA. This CDR3 is built from 12 residues.

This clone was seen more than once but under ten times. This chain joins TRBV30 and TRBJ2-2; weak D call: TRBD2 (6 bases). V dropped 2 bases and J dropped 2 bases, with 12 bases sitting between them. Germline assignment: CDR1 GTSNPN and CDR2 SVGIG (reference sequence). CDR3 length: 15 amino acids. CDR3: CAWSLHGGNTGELFF. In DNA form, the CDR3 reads TGTGCCTGGAGTCTACACGGGGGAAACACCGGGGAGCTGTTTTTT. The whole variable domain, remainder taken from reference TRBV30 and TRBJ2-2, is SQTIHQWPATLVQPVGSPLSLECTVEGTSNPNLYWYRQAAGRGLQLLFYSVGIGQISSEVPQNLSASRPQDRQFILSSKKLLLSDSGFYLCAWSLHGGNTGELFFGEGSRLTVL.

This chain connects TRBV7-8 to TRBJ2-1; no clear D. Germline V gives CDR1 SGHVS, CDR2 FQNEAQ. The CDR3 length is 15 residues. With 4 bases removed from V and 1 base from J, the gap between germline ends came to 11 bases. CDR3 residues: CASSSVRISYNEQFF. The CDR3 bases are TGTGCCAGCAGCTCAGTGCGGATTTCCTACAATGAGCAGTTCTTC.

In DNA form, the CDR3 reads TGTGCCACCAGTCGACAGGGAGACGAGCAGTACTTC. Amino acid sequence: CATSRQGDEQYF. The V and J genes are TRBV24-1 and TRBJ2-7, with TRBD1 matching over 7 bases. This CDR3 is 12 amino acids long. Unmatched junction bases numbered 3, after V lost 6 bases and J lost 5 bases. Germline-derived CDR1 and CDR2 are KGHDR and SFDVKD.

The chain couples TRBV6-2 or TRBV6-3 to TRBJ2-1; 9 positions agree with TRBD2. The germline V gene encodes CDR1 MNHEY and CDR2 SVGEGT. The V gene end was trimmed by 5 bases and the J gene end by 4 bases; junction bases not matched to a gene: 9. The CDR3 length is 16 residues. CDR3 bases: TGTGCCAGCAGTACGCGGCGGGAGGGGTTTTACAATGAGCAGTTCTTC. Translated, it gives CASSTRREGFYNEQFF.

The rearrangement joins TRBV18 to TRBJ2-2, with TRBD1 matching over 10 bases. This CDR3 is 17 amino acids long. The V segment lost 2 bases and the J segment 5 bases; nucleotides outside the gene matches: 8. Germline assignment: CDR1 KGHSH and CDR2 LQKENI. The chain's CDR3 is CASSPLTGGPSTGELFF. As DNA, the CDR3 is TGTGCCAGCTCACCATTGACAGGGGGCCCGTCGACCGGGGAGCTGTTTTTT.

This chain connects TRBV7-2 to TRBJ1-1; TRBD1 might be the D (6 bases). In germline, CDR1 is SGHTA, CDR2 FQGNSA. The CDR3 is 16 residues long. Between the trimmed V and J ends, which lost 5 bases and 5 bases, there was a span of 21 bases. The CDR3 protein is CASSPRGAATGTEAFF. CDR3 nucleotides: TGTGCCAGCAGCCCGCGGGGGGCCGCTACAGGGACTGAAGCTTTCTTT.